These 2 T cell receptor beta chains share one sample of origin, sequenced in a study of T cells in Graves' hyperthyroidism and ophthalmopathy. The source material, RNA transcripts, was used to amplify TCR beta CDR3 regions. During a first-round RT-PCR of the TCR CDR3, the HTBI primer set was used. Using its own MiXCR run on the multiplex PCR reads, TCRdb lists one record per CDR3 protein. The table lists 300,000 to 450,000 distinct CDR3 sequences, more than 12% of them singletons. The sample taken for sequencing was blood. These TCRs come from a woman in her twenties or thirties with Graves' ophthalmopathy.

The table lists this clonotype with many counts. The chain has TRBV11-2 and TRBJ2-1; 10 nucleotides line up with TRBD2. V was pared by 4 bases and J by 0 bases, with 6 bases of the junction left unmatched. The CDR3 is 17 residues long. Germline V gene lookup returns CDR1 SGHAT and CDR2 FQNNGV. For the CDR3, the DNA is TGTGCCAGCAGCTGGGGGACTAGCGAGAGCTCCTACAATGAGCAGTTCTTC. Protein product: CASSWGTSESSYNEQFF.

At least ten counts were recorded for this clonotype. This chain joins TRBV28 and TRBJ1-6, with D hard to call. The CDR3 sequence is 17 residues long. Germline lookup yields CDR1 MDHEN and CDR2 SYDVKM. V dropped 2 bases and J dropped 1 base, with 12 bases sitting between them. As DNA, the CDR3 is TGTGCCAGCAGTTTAGGTCCCGCGGAATCCTATAATTCACCCCTCCACTTT. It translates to CASSLGPAESYNSPLHF.